These 5 T cell receptor beta chains were all obtained from the same sample, sequenced in a study of identical twins (TCRdb year 2016). The receptor library was made with 5' RACE. TCRdb lists the instrument as Illumina HiSeq 2000. The public sequencing data were trimmed at Q25 with fastp and processed into clonotypes with MiXCR by TCRdb, which kept only in-frame beta chains. Each entry merges the rows of one CDR3 protein and shows their most common DNA and genes. A total of about 220,000 distinct CDR3 sequences appear in this sample, 6.5% of them only once. Approximately 14% of the sample belongs to the ten largest clones. These data were also filed under a second study, of T cells expressing NK-cell markers.

Sequencing was carried out using CD8+ T cells sorted from blood. The receptor set was obtained from a woman aged 18-29 years in good health.

The V gene is TRBV7-2, the J gene TRBJ1-1; weak D call: TRBD1 (5 bases). The germline gives CDR1 SGHTA, CDR2 FQGNSA. This CDR3 is built from 15 residues. V dropped 5 bases and J dropped 0 bases, with 13 bases sitting between them. The CDR3 here is CASSPKGTLNTEAFF. DNA of the CDR3: TGTGCCAGCAGCCCGAAGGGGACGTTGAACACTGAAGCTTTCTTT.

In this sample, this clonotype turned up many times. This rearrangement joins TRBV28 to TRBJ2-1; 10 positions agree with TRBD2. There are 14 residues in the CDR3. J gave up 7 bases and V 5 bases, and 5 bases lay outside the gene matches. Germline CDR1 is MDHEN and CDR2 is SYDVKM. The CDR3 region is CASSTGTSANEQFF. The CDR3, as DNA: TGTGCCAGCAGTACCGGGACTAGCGCTAATGAGCAGTTCTTC. The full variable domain, in which reference TRBV28 and TRBJ2-1 provide the parts outside the CDR3, is DVKVTQSSRYLVKRTGEKVFLECVQDMDHENMFWYRQDPGLGLRLIYFSYDVKMKEKGDIPEGYSVSREKKERFSLILESASTNQTSMYLCASSTGTSANEQFFGPGTRLTVL.

This clonotype was detected many times. Here the CDR3 DNA reads TGTGCCATCAACGAGGGGGGCCCCTACAATGAGCAGTTCTTC. This sequence encodes CAINEGGPYNEQFF. The chain carries TRBV10-3 and TRBJ2-1; D tentatively fits TRBD1 or TRBD2 (6 bases each). Germline-derived CDR1 and CDR2 are ENHRY and SYGVKD. The CDR3 is 14 residues long. Trimming shortened V by 7 bases and J by 2 bases, and 12 bases separated the two germline ends.

This clonotype was seen a handful of times. The J gene is TRBJ2-7, the V gene TRBV20-1, with a tentative D call TRBD1 (5 bases). Germline V gives CDR1 DFQATT, CDR2 SNEGSKA (reference sequence). The V and J ends lost 3 bases and 5 bases respectively, with 11 bases between them. The length of the CDR3 is 12 residues. The CDR3 reads CSARGAGHEQYF. The CDR3 nucleotides are TGCAGTGCTAGGGGCGCAGGGCACGAGCAGTACTTC.

This clonotype was seen many times. V usage is TRBV2 and J usage is TRBJ1-2; the match to TRBD1 covers 9 bases. This CDR3 has 13 residues. Germline CDR1 reads SNHLY; CDR2 reads FYNNEI. Germline trimming cut 3 bases from V and 7 bases from J; bases unmatched to any gene: 3. CDR3 DNA sequence: TGTGCCAGCAGTGACGGGACAGGGCCTGGCTACACCTTC. It specifies CASSDGTGPGYTF. Filled out from reference TRBV2 and TRBJ1-2, the complete variable domain reads EPEVTQTPSHQVTQMGQEVILRCVPISNHLYFYWYRQILGQKVEFLVSFYNNEISEKSEIFDDQFSVERPDGSNFTLKIRSTKLEDSAMYFCASSDGTGPGYTFGSGTRLTVV.